One and the same sample provided the 30 T cell receptor beta chains below, sequenced in a study of blood T cells in healthy people across ages. Next came a second PCR, run for 7 to 11 cycles, which used a sample-barcoded 5' primer along with a J-beta primer mix. One entry per CDR3 protein, called by TCRdb with MiXCR from the 5' RACE reads. This table has 600,000 or so distinct CDR3 sequences, 40% to 50% appearing once. The sequencing input was blood. The receptors here all came from a man older than 75 in good health.

This clonotype occurred many times. The chain uses TRBV6-1 and TRBJ2-3; 10 nucleotides match TRBD2. Trimming cost V 5 bases and J 5 bases; bases outside gene matches: 10. The CDR3 extends over 16 amino acids. CDR1 MNHNS and CDR2 SASEGT come from the germline V gene. The CDR3 protein is CASSKPLSGGKDTQYF. CDR3 nucleotide sequence: TGTGCCAGCAGTAAGCCTCTTAGCGGGGGGAAAGATACGCAGTATTTT.

This clonotype has at least ten counts. The chain couples TRBV7-2 to TRBJ2-1; 8 bases align to TRBD2. The germline V gene encodes CDR1 SGHTA and CDR2 FQGNSA. The ends lost 1 base at V and 2 bases at J; junction bases unmatched: 1. CDR3 size: 15 residues. CDR3 coding DNA: TGTGCCAGCAGCTTAGTAGCGGGACCCTACAATGAGCAGTTCTTC. It is translated as CASSLVAGPYNEQFF.

The V and J genes are TRBV6-2 or TRBV6-3 and TRBJ1-2; TRBD1 might be the D (6 bases). V shed 4 bases and J shed 8 bases, with 17 bases lying between them. The CDR3 is 14 residues long. Germline V gene lookup returns CDR1 MNHEY and CDR2 SVGEGT. Written as DNA, the CDR3 is TGTGCCAGCAGTTTCCCTCCGGGGGCTCGGGGCTACACCTTC. Its translation: CASSFPPGARGYTF.

The chain employs TRBV2 and TRBJ1-6, with 7 bases that match TRBD1. J gave up 6 bases and V 7 bases, and 3 bases lay outside the gene matches. The CDR3 has 13 amino acids. Germline V gene sequence: CDR1 SNHLY, CDR2 FYNNEI. CDR3 sequence reads: CASKGAANSPLHF. In DNA form, the CDR3 reads TGTGCCAGCAAGGGGGCAGCTAATTCACCCCTCCACTTT.

The chain carries TRBV6-2 or TRBV6-3 and TRBJ2-1, with a possible D match to TRBD1 (6 bases). V shed 6 bases and J shed 9 bases, with 12 bases lying between them. The CDR3 is 12 amino acids. CDR1 and CDR2 (germline): MNHEY, SVGEGT. The CDR3 DNA reads TGTGCCAGCAGAAACAGGGTCCGTGAGCAGTTCTTC. Amino acids: CASRNRVREQFF.

This clonotype was counted between two and nine times. The rearrangement uses TRBV7-3 and TRBJ2-6; D not resolved. CDR3 length: 17 residues. Trimming removed 2 bases from V and 0 bases from J, with 11 bases in between. Germline V gene data show CDR1 as SGHTA and CDR2 as FQGTGA. The CDR3 here is CASSLLGRSSGANVLTF. The CDR3 DNA follows: TGTGCCAGCAGCTTACTGGGCAGAAGCTCTGGGGCCAACGTCCTGACTTTC.

This clonotype occurred a few times. V gene TRBV20-1 combines with J gene TRBJ1-4, with D perhaps TRBD1 (5 bases). Trimming removed 0 bases from V and 4 bases from J, with 6 bases in between. Per the germline V gene, CDR1 is DFQATT and CDR2 is SNEGSKA (reference sequence). The CDR3 totals 13 residues. CDR3 region: CSAREGGNEKLFF. CDR3 nucleotides: TGCAGTGCTAGAGAGGGGGGTAATGAAAAACTGTTTTTT.

This chain joins TRBV24-1 and TRBJ2-1; 10 positions agree with TRBD1. Germline assignment: CDR1 KGHDR and CDR2 SFDVKD. The CDR3 extends over 14 amino acids. Trimming removed 6 bases from V and 8 bases from J; junction bases left unmatched: 6. The CDR3 spells CATSRQGARYEQFF. The CDR3 DNA reads as TGTGCCACCAGTAGACAGGGGGCGAGGTATGAGCAGTTCTTC.

The rearrangement joins TRBV6-6 to TRBJ2-1; 8 bases line up with TRBD1. CDR1 and CDR2 (germline): MNHNY, SVGAGI (reference sequence). After removal of 6 bases from V and 7 bases from J, the junction contained 5 bases not matched to a gene. This CDR3 contains 13 residues. The CDR3 spells CASRNGQGNEQFF. CDR3 nucleotide sequence: TGTGCCAGCAGAAACGGACAGGGTAATGAGCAGTTCTTC.

The count of this clonotype is one. The chain couples TRBV30 to TRBJ1-4, with a weak D call TRBD1 (5 bases). The CDR3 runs 15 residues. Trimming removed 4 bases at V and 4 bases at J, with 16 bases between. Germline V gene sequence: CDR1 GTSNPN, CDR2 SVGIG (reference sequence). CDR3 protein: CAWTDSGAVNEKLFF. The CDR3 nucleotides are TGTGCCTGGACCGACTCCGGGGCCGTTAATGAAAAACTGTTTTTT.

CDR3 residues: CASSLALDRVRADTQYF. Here the CDR3 DNA reads TGCGCCAGCAGCTTGGCCCTGGACAGAGTGAGGGCAGATACGCAGTATTTT. The gene calls are TRBV5-1 and TRBJ2-3, with TRBD1 as a possible D gene (6 bases). CDR3 length equals 17 residues. Germline-derived CDR1 and CDR2 are SGHRS and YFSETQ. The V gene lost 0 bases and the J gene lost 4 bases, with 18 bases spanning the gap.

V gene TRBV7-3 combines with J gene TRBJ2-2; perhaps TRBD2 as D (6 bases). This CDR3 comprises 16 residues. CDR1 and CDR2 from the germline V gene are SGHTA and FQGTGA. Trimming removed 2 bases at V and 4 bases at J, with 14 bases between. CDR3: CASSLSSGEFTGELFF. The CDR3 DNA reads as TGTGCCAGCAGCTTATCGTCGGGGGAATTCACCGGGGAGCTGTTTTTT.

A remark on this clonotype: A read error is possible here, since a much larger clone lies one base away. V is TRBV5-1 and J is TRBJ2-1; the match to TRBD2 covers 13 bases. This CDR3 has 15 amino acids. From germline, CDR1 is SGHRS and CDR2 YFSETQ. This chain's CDR3 is CVSSLLAGGYNEQFF. The DNA for the CDR3 is TGCGTCAGCAGTCTACTAGCGGGGGGGTACAATGAGCAGTTCTTC.

The CDR3 sequence: CSARDIRAVERGTDTQYF. The CDR3 nucleotides are TGCAGTGCTAGAGATATAAGGGCTGTGGAACGGGGCACAGATACGCAGTATTTT. The chain carries TRBV20-1 and TRBJ2-3; D not certain. Germline V lookup: CDR1 DFQATT, CDR2 SNEGSKA (reference sequence). The V end was cut by 0 bases, the J end by 1 base, with 20 bases between. The CDR3 runs to 18 residues.

The V and J genes are TRBV7-2 and TRBJ1-5, with D unresolved. The CDR3 is made up of 13 amino acids. With 1 base removed from V and 5 bases from J, the gap between germline ends came to 6 bases. The germline V gene encodes CDR1 SGHTA and CDR2 FQGNSA. CDR3: CASSLVQYQPQHF. The CDR3 DNA reads TGTGCCAGCAGCTTAGTTCAGTATCAGCCCCAGCATTTT.

The chain carries TRBV7-9 and TRBJ1-6, with D possibly being TRBD1 (5 bases). The CDR3 sequence is 14 residues long. CDR1 and CDR2 (germline): SEHNR, FQNEAQ (reference sequence). V was pared by 1 base and J by 8 bases, with 9 bases between. The CDR3 here is CASSLGGFDSPLHF. The CDR3 nucleotides read TGTGCCAGCAGCTTAGGGGGGTTCGATTCACCCCTCCACTTT.

About this clonotype: Being one base from a much bigger clone, this may be a read error. The chain carries TRBV28 and TRBJ2-4, with 8 bases lining up with TRBD2. Near its end, the DNA agrees better with TRBJ2-7, so the J call may be wrong. The germline CDR1 and CDR2 sequences are MDHEN and SYDVKM. The CDR3 is 14 residues long. The CDR3 sequence is CASSVGGRWNEQYF. In nucleotides, the CDR3 is TGTGCCAGCAGTGTAGGCGGGAGGTGGAACGAGCAGTACTTC.

This sequence joins TRBV11-2 and TRBJ2-3; unclear D gene. The CDR3 has 15 residues. Germline-derived CDR1 and CDR2 are SGHAT and FQNNGV. Trimming removed 0 bases at V and 2 bases at J, with 9 bases between. The DNA of the CDR3 is TGTGCCAGCAGCTTAGATGGCAGACTCACAGATACGCAGTATTTT. Translated, it gives CASSLDGRLTDTQYF.

In DNA, the CDR3 is TGCGCCAGCAGCTTAGTAGCGGGAGCGAATGAGCAGTTCTTC. Its protein product is CASSLVAGANEQFF. The rearrangement joins TRBV5-1 to TRBJ2-1; TRBD2 agrees at 9 bases. Germline CDR1 is SGHRS and CDR2 is YFSETQ. The V and J ends lost 2 bases and 7 bases, in that order; junction bases with no gene match: 4. The CDR3 spans 14 residues.

The chain combines TRBV11-2 with TRBJ1-1; a possible D gene is TRBD1 (5 bases). The CDR3 loop spans 14 amino acids. V was trimmed by 6 bases and J by 1 base, leaving 12 bases between them. Germline CDR1 SGHAT, CDR2 FQNNGV. Here the CDR3 DNA reads TGTGCCAGCAGGTCGGGGACTTGGAACACTGAAGCTTTCTTT. This translates into CASRSGTWNTEAFF.

V and J are TRBV19 and TRBJ1-5; the D is unclear. Trimming shortened V by 5 bases and J by 3 bases, and 11 bases separated the two germline ends. Germline CDR1 and CDR2: LNHDA and SQIVND (reference sequence). This CDR3 region has 14 residues. The CDR3 reads CASSSAGANQPQHF. Here the CDR3 DNA reads TGTGCCAGTAGTTCCGCGGGAGCCAATCAGCCCCAGCATTTT.

V gene TRBV3-1 combines with J gene TRBJ2-3; D gene unclear. The CDR3 is made up of 12 amino acids. Germline CDR1 LGHDT, CDR2 YNNKEL (reference sequence). V was shortened by 4 bases and J by 4 bases, with 6 bases between the two germline ends. For the CDR3, the DNA is TGTGCCAGCAGCCGCAGACCAGATACGCAGTATTTT. As protein: CASSRRPDTQYF.

As concerns this clonotype: Sequence at one end of the junction differs from germline and may be a read error. The chain recombines TRBV27 with TRBJ1-2; maybe TRBD1 (6 bases). Germline V gives CDR1 MNHEY, CDR2 SMNVEV (reference sequence). The CDR3 is 14 residues long. CDR3 in amino acids: CASSVSGVDYGYTF. In nucleotides, the CDR3 is TGTGCCAGCAGTGTATCAGGGGTTGACTATGGCTACACCTTC.

This clonotype showed up just a few times. The chain carries TRBV12-3 or TRBV12-4 and TRBJ2-1; TRBD1 agrees at 7 bases. There are 15 residues in the CDR3. With V trimmed by 7 bases and J by 6 bases, 12 bases remained unmatched. In DNA form, the CDR3 reads TGTGCCAGCACCCGTCAGGGGGTATTGTCCAATGAGCAGTTCTTC. Amino acid sequence: CASTRQGVLSNEQFF.

V gene TRBV7-3 combines with J gene TRBJ2-1; D might be TRBD1 (5 bases). V lost 1 base, J lost 2 bases, and 12 bases lay in between. Germline CDR1 is SGHTA and CDR2 is FQGTGA. This CDR3 has 16 residues. The CDR3 DNA sequence: TGTGCCAGCAGCTTAAGGCGTACAGGAGCCTACAATGAGCAGTTCTTC. This translates into CASSLRRTGAYNEQFF.

This clonotype was observed once. V and J are TRBV20-1 and TRBJ2-1, with D tentatively TRBD2 (5 bases). The CDR3 is made up of 11 amino acids. The V end lost 8 bases, the J end lost 4 bases, and 9 bases lay between the germline ends. Germline CDR1 DFQATT, CDR2 SNEGSKA (reference sequence). The CDR3 here is CSSREYNEQFF. The CDR3 nucleotides read TGCAGTAGCCGGGAATACAATGAGCAGTTCTTC.

This chain links TRBV10-3 with TRBJ1-6; 8 bases are a match to TRBD1. The germline V gene has CDR1 ENHRY and CDR2 SYGVKD. The CDR3 covers 16 residues. Trimming at V came to 6 bases and at J to 8 bases, leaving 12 bases not matched to a gene. The CDR3 sequence is CAIRGQGAGRDSPLHF. Written as DNA, the CDR3 is TGTGCCATCAGGGGCCAGGGGGCAGGGAGAGATTCACCCCTCCACTTT.

The V call is TRBV6-1, the J call TRBJ2-1; 9 bases agree with TRBD2. J lost 8 bases, V lost 6 bases, and 8 bases had no gene match. The CDR3 has 14 amino acids. CDR1 is MNHNS and CDR2 is SASEGT in the germline V gene. The CDR3 DNA reads TGTGCCAGCAGGAAGCGGGAGGTAGGTCATGAGCAGTTCTTC. Protein product: CASRKREVGHEQFF.

The chain employs TRBV6-2 or TRBV6-3 and TRBJ1-2; TRBD1 might be the D (6 bases). The CDR3 runs to 15 residues. V was shortened by 8 bases and J by 5 bases, with 21 bases between the two germline ends. Germline V gene lookup returns CDR1 MNHEY and CDR2 SVGEGT. CDR3 coding DNA: TGTGCCAGCGGAAGGACAGAGTCCGTTGGATATGGCTACACCTTC. Translation gives CASGRTESVGYGYTF.

This chain uses TRBV12-3 or TRBV12-4 with TRBJ1-2, with D tentatively TRBD1 (5 bases). V lost 3 bases and J lost 8, with 16 bases in between. This CDR3 is built from 14 residues. In DNA, the CDR3 is TGTGCCAGCAGTTTTAGGGCCGGGACGCGCGGCTACACCTTC. The encoded protein is CASSFRAGTRGYTF.